This T cell receptor beta chain was observed in a study of CXCR3-negative and CXCR3-positive naive CD8 T cells. The study's findings and limits: Naive cells that were CXCR3-negative or CXCR3-positive used TRBV-TRBJ genes alike, while memory cells diverged.

CD8+ T cell subsets were each sorted in triplicate, over 250,000 cells apiece. UMI-labeled TRB cDNA libraries were prepared by 5' RACE. TCRdb re-called the 5' RACE reads; one entry per CDR3 protein, DNA not given. The listing contains 37,000 or so distinct CDR3 sequences. This CDR3 is built from 12 residues. From germline, CDR1 is SQVTM and CDR2 ANQGSEA. Concerning this clonotype: Its target is unknown.

This TCR came from a human donor in good health. Some clones in this sample may be carry-over from other donors' samples. The sample taken for sequencing was memory CD8+ T cells from blood. The chain links TRBV29-1 to TRBJ2-4; without DNA, the TCRdb call of TRBD1 cannot be checked. Here the CDR3 reads CSVETPQGVQYF.